Shown below are 17 T cell receptor beta chains from a single sample sequenced in a study of blood T cell repertoires in COVID-19. Method: immunoSEQ multiplex PCR; TCRdb's copy keeps in-frame clones and lacks some. Among some 47,000 clones, roughly 89% were seen once, and the ten largest hold roughly 5.3%. The sequencing input was peripheral blood. The source of these receptors is a man aged 60-69 years with active COVID-19.

This chain uses TRBV27 with TRBJ1-4; the D is unclear. The CDR3 consists of 15 residues. Germline values: CDR1 MNHEY, CDR2 SMNVEV (reference sequence). Deletions cut 5 bases from V and 8 bases from J, with 18 bases between. The CDR3 reads CASSIRAGSWEKLFF. As DNA, the CDR3 is TGTGCCAGCAGTATTAGGGCGGGAAGCTGGGAAAAACTGTTTTTT.

This rearrangement joins TRBV19 to TRBJ1-5; 8 bases are a match to TRBD1. J gave up 5 bases and V 6 bases, and 6 bases lay outside the gene matches. Germline CDR1 and CDR2: LNHDA and SQIVND (reference sequence). This CDR3 has 14 amino acids. The CDR3 here is CASSIRQGYQPQHF. The CDR3 nucleotides are TGTGCCAGTAGCATACGACAGGGGTATCAGCCCCAGCATTTT.

This clone was seen more than once but under ten times. The chain combines TRBV3-1 (or the pseudogene TRBV3-2) with TRBJ1-1, with 7 bases fitting TRBD1. The germline gives CDR1 LGHDT, CDR2 YNNKEL (reference sequence). This CDR3 comprises 12 residues. V lost 8 bases, J lost 5 bases, and 5 bases stayed unmatched. CDR3 residues: CASEGARTEAFF. Here the CDR3 DNA reads TGTGCCAGCGAGGGGGCGAGGACTGAAGCTTTCTTT.

This chain links TRBV6-5 with TRBJ2-7; 9 nucleotides align to TRBD2. This CDR3 is 15 amino acids long. Germline V CDR1 and CDR2: MNHEY, SVGAGI. V lost 5 bases, J lost 3 bases, and 8 bases stayed unmatched. CDR3 DNA: TGTGCCAGCAGTACCCGGGGACTAGCTAGCTACGAGCAGTACTTC. It is translated as CASSTRGLASYEQYF.

J is TRBJ2-7 and V is TRBV5-4; 7 bases fit TRBD1. The CDR3 contains 13 residues. Trimming took 3 bases from V and 2 from J; bases not matched to a gene: 2. Germline CDR1 and CDR2: SGHNT and YYREEE (reference sequence). CDR3 loop: CASSWTGTYEQYF. In DNA form, the CDR3 reads TGTGCCAGCAGCTGGACAGGAACCTACGAGCAGTACTTC.

The chain is built from TRBV7-9 and TRBJ2-2; D remains ambiguous. Germline V lookup: CDR1 SEHNR, CDR2 FQNEAQ (reference sequence). V was cut by 7 bases and J by 4 bases, with 7 bases left in between. This CDR3 region has 12 residues. The CDR3 region is CASTVGTGELFF. Written as DNA, the CDR3 is TGTGCCAGCACGGTCGGCACCGGGGAGCTGTTTTTT. Looking up the rest from reference TRBV7-9 and TRBJ2-2 gives the full variable domain: DTGVSQNPRHKITKRGQNVTFRCDPISEHNRLYWYRQTLGQGPEFLTYFQNEAQLEKSRLLSDRFSAERPKGSFSTLEIQRTEQGDSAMYLCASTVGTGELFFGEGSRLTVL.

This clone was observed a handful of times. The genes are TRBV3-1 (or the pseudogene TRBV3-2) and TRBJ2-7; TRBD2 agrees at 12 bases. With V trimmed by 1 base and J by 2 bases, 15 bases remained unmatched. The germline CDR1 and CDR2 sequences are LGHDT and YNNKEL (reference sequence). CDR3 length: 20 residues. The CDR3 region is CASSQGPWTSGVPGTYEQYF. DNA for the CDR3: TGTGCCAGCAGCCAAGGCCCCTGGACTAGCGGGGTCCCCGGCACCTACGAGCAGTACTTC.

In its sample, this clone was seen a few times. The CDR3 DNA reads as TGTGCCAGCAGCTCCCTCCGGAGGGGCAATGAGCAGTTCTTC. Amino acids: CASSSLRRGNEQFF. The chain is built from TRBV7-3 and TRBJ2-1; maybe TRBD2 (6 bases). Germline CDR1 and CDR2: SGHTA and FQGTGA. V was shortened by 4 bases and J by 6 bases, with 13 bases between the two germline ends. CDR3 size: 14 residues. Variable domain in full (rest from reference TRBV7-3 and TRBJ2-1): GAGVSQTPSNKVTEKGKYVELRCDPISGHTALYWYRQSLGQGPEFLIYFQGTGAADDSGLPNDRFFAVRPEGSVSTLKIQRTERGDSAVYLCASSSLRRGNEQFFGPGTRLTVL.

This rearrangement joins TRBV27 to TRBJ2-1, with 9 bases fitting TRBD2. Germline V gives CDR1 MNHEY, CDR2 SMNVEV (reference sequence). The CDR3 runs 15 residues. J was trimmed by 7 bases and V by 5 bases; bases with no gene match: 9. The CDR3 loop reads CASSPLREGWNEQFF. The CDR3 nucleotides read TGTGCCAGCAGTCCCCTGCGGGAGGGGTGGAATGAGCAGTTCTTC.

The chain carries TRBV7-2 and TRBJ2-5, with a tentative D call TRBD1 (6 bases). Deletions cut 5 bases from V and 5 bases from J, with 18 bases between. Germline loops: CDR1 SGHTA, CDR2 FQGNSA. CDR3 length: 15 residues. The CDR3 reads CASSNQQGLGETQYF. The CDR3 coding sequence is TGTGCCAGCAGCAACCAGCAGGGGTTAGGGGAGACCCAGTACTTC.

V and J are TRBV5-1 and TRBJ2-1; possible D gene TRBD2, 6 bases. This CDR3 has 17 residues. CDR1 and CDR2 from the germline V gene are SGHRS and YFSETQ. Trimming took off 4 bases at V and 7 bases at J, with 24 bases between the two ends. The CDR3 nucleotides are TGCGCCAGCAGCCCCCGAGCCGGGACTGACTATGAGAATGAGCAGTTCTTC. This gives the protein CASSPRAGTDYENEQFF.

Notes on this clone: The missing conserved phenylalanine or tryptophan at the end of this CDR3 makes a read error likely. It is unclear where the CDR3 begins or ends on the DNA, so no DNA is shown, and the CDR3 is as TCRdb lists it. The chain employs TRBV4-2 and TRBJ1-2; whether TRBD1, the table's D call, matches the DNA was not checked. The CDR3 spans 14 residues, counting both ends. Germline CDR1 reads LGHNA; CDR2 reads YNFKEQ. The CDR3: CASSQLQGPGNIHL.

V and J are TRBV7-2 and TRBJ2-5; 8 nucleotides line up with TRBD2. The germline CDR1 and CDR2 sequences are SGHTA and FQGNSA. Trimming at V came to 0 bases and at J to 2 bases, leaving 8 bases not matched to a gene. The CDR3 consists of 17 residues. The CDR3 sequence is CASSLAGLASGQETQYF. CDR3 nucleotide sequence: TGTGCCAGCAGCTTAGCGGGACTGGCTAGCGGGCAAGAGACCCAGTACTTC.

This chain uses TRBV27 with TRBJ1-3; 7 bases agree with TRBD1. Germline lookup yields CDR1 MNHEY and CDR2 SMNVEV (reference sequence). V trimming: 3 bases; J trimming: 2 bases; junction bases outside the gene matches: 4. The CDR3 is 15 amino acids. The CDR3 coding sequence is TGTGCCAGCAGTTTCGGAGGGGGCACTGGAAACACCATATATTTT. This gives the protein CASSFGGGTGNTIYF.

J is TRBJ1-6 and V is TRBV28, with D maybe TRBD1 (6 bases). Germline CDR1 MDHEN, CDR2 SYDVKM. Trimming pared 8 bases from V and 5 bases from J, leaving 10 bases between. CDR3 size: 13 residues. CDR3 coding DNA: TGTGCCAGCCGACAGGCCAATAATTCACCCCTCCACTTT. Protein: CASRQANNSPLHF.

The chain has TRBV5-6 and TRBJ2-4; tentative D call: TRBD1 (5 bases). This CDR3 has 16 residues. V was clipped by 4 bases and J by 5 bases, with 19 bases between them. Germline V gene data show CDR1 as SGHDT and CDR2 as YYEEEE. CDR3 sequence: CASSVSGYSLQNIQYF. CDR3 nucleotide sequence: TGTGCCAGCAGCGTGTCAGGGTACTCTCTCCAAAACATTCAGTACTTC.

This chain connects TRBV6-4 to TRBJ1-2, with 9 positions matching TRBD1. Germline V CDR1 and CDR2: MRHNA, SNTAGT. This CDR3 spans 14 amino acids. J lost 7 bases, V lost 4 bases, and 7 bases had no gene match. The CDR3 spells CASSGTGARGGYTF. DNA for the CDR3: TGTGCCAGCAGTGGGACAGGGGCCCGAGGTGGCTACACCTTC.